The 12 T cell receptor beta chains below all came from one sample that was sequenced in a study of beta chain features in type 1 diabetes. Reverse transcription of all isolated RNA meant that expressed TCRB transcripts were sequenced. The repertoire was sequenced with immunoSEQ multiplex PCR; TCRdb's copy has only in-frame clones and lacks some. This sample has under 950,000 clones, with about a sixth found just once. Sequences were obtained from naive CD4+ T cells from blood. The origin of the receptors is a young woman in good health.

This clone has a handful of counts. V is TRBV7-8 and J is TRBJ2-1, with 9 bases fitting TRBD2. Germline CDR1 SGHVS, CDR2 FQNEAQ. The CDR3 is 18 residues long. The V and J ends lost 1 base and 2 bases, in that order; junction bases with no gene match: 9. CDR3 protein: CASSLEFAGGGAYNEQFF. The CDR3 nucleotides are TGTGCCAGCAGCTTAGAGTTTGCGGGAGGGGGCGCCTACAATGAGCAGTTCTTC. The entire variable domain, with the rest obtained from reference TRBV7-8 and TRBJ2-1, is as follows: GAGVSQSPRYKVAKRGQDVALRCDPISGHVSLFWYQQALGQGPEFLTYFQNEAQLDKSGLPSDRFFAERPEGSVSTLKIQRTQQEDSAVYLCASSLEFAGGGAYNEQFFGPGTRLTVL.

This clone was seen a few times. The J gene is TRBJ2-5, the V gene TRBV5-1, with D possibly TRBD2 on 5 matching bases. V shed 2 bases and J shed 5 bases, with 10 bases lying between them. CDR3 length: 13 amino acids. The germline V gene encodes CDR1 SGHRS and CDR2 YFSETQ. DNA for the CDR3: TGCGCCAGCAGCTTCGGGGAGATGGAGACCCAGTACTTC. This gives the protein CASSFGEMETQYF.

The genes are TRBV4-2 and TRBJ2-2; D gene ambiguous. This CDR3 spans 13 amino acids. Per germline, CDR1 LGHNA and CDR2 YNFKEQ. Trimming stripped 0 bases from V and 7 bases from J, with 6 bases between. CDR3 in amino acids: CASSQDLGGELFF. The CDR3 bases are TGTGCCAGCAGCCAAGATCTAGGCGGGGAGCTGTTTTTT.

This clone was counted between two and nine times. The rearrangement joins TRBV7-9 to TRBJ2-5; TRBD1 is a possible D gene (6 bases). Germline loops: CDR1 SEHNR, CDR2 FQNEAQ (reference sequence). V lost 8 bases to trimming and J lost 0 bases, with 13 bases between them. This CDR3 region has 14 residues. The CDR3 spells CASGGTGNQETQYF. In nucleotides, the CDR3 is TGTGCCAGCGGGGGAACAGGGAACCAAGAGACCCAGTACTTC.

The CDR3 region is CASRSGTSGRARTDTQYF. CDR3 DNA: TGTGCCAGCAGATCCGGGACTAGCGGGAGGGCCCGCACAGATACGCAGTATTTT. The gene calls are TRBV28 and TRBJ2-3, with 16 bases matching TRBD2. Trimming cost V 6 bases and J 1 base; bases outside gene matches: 7. From germline, CDR1 is MDHEN and CDR2 SYDVKM. This CDR3 has 18 residues.

This clone was picked up a small number of times. This chain uses TRBV7-8 with TRBJ2-5; D may be TRBD2 (6 bases). The CDR3 runs 16 residues. V was clipped by 5 bases and J by 2 bases, with 18 bases between them. From germline, CDR1 is SGHVS and CDR2 FQNEAQ. CDR3: CASSPRLDVWQETQYF. CDR3 in DNA: TGTGCCAGCAGCCCGCGACTAGACGTCTGGCAAGAGACCCAGTACTTC.

This clone was detected a few times. This chain uses TRBV10-1 with TRBJ2-1; TRBD2 aligns across 7 bases. CDR3 length equals 13 residues. The V gene's germline CDR1 is WNHNN and CDR2 SYGVQD (reference sequence). The V segment lost 0 bases and the J segment 10 bases; nucleotides outside the gene matches: 3. The CDR3 loop is CASSESGREEQFF. The CDR3 coding sequence is TGCGCCAGCAGTGAGTCGGGGCGGGAGGAGCAGTTCTTC.

The V gene is TRBV18, the J gene TRBJ1-2, with D perhaps TRBD1 (6 bases). The germline V and J ends were trimmed by 3 bases and 8 bases, with 16 bases remaining between them. The CDR3 has 14 amino acids. From germline, CDR1 is KGHSH and CDR2 LQKENI. CDR3 sequence (DNA): TGTGCCAGCTCACCCGACACGACAGGTCGCGGCTACACCTTC. Its protein product is CASSPDTTGRGYTF.

This chain uses TRBV7-3 with TRBJ2-2; no firm D call. The V and J ends lost 5 bases and 4 bases respectively, with 5 bases between them. Germline V lookup: CDR1 SGHTA, CDR2 FQGTGA. The CDR3 is made up of 12 amino acids. The CDR3 reads CASSTTTGELFF. In nucleotides, the CDR3 is TGTGCCAGCAGCACAACCACCGGGGAGCTGTTTTTT.

This chain connects TRBV7-9 to TRBJ1-2; no clear D gene. The CDR3 is 15 residues long. Trimming removed 5 bases at V and 0 bases at J, with 13 bases between. The germline CDR1 and CDR2 sequences are SEHNR and FQNEAQ (reference sequence). The CDR3 bases are TGTGCCAGCAGCCGAAACAGTGGAGCTAACTATGGCTACACCTTC. Translation gives CASSRNSGANYGYTF.

J is TRBJ1-1 and V is TRBV5-4; D gene unclear. Germline V CDR1 and CDR2: SGHNT, YYREEE (reference sequence). V was shortened by 2 bases and J by 0 bases, with 17 bases between the two germline ends. The CDR3 extends over 17 amino acids. The CDR3 region is CASSFRLYSQMNTEAFF. CDR3 nucleotides: TGTGCCAGCAGCTTTCGGTTATACAGTCAGATGAACACTGAAGCTTTCTTT.

CDR3 DNA: TGCGCCAGCAGCACACGTAGCGGGGGATCCTACAATGAGCAGTTCTTC. It is translated as CASSTRSGGSYNEQFF. The chain links TRBV5-1 to TRBJ2-1; 9 bases map to TRBD2. The CDR3 is 16 residues long. The germline gives CDR1 SGHRS, CDR2 YFSETQ. V dropped 4 bases and J dropped 1; count of bases not matched to a gene: 6.